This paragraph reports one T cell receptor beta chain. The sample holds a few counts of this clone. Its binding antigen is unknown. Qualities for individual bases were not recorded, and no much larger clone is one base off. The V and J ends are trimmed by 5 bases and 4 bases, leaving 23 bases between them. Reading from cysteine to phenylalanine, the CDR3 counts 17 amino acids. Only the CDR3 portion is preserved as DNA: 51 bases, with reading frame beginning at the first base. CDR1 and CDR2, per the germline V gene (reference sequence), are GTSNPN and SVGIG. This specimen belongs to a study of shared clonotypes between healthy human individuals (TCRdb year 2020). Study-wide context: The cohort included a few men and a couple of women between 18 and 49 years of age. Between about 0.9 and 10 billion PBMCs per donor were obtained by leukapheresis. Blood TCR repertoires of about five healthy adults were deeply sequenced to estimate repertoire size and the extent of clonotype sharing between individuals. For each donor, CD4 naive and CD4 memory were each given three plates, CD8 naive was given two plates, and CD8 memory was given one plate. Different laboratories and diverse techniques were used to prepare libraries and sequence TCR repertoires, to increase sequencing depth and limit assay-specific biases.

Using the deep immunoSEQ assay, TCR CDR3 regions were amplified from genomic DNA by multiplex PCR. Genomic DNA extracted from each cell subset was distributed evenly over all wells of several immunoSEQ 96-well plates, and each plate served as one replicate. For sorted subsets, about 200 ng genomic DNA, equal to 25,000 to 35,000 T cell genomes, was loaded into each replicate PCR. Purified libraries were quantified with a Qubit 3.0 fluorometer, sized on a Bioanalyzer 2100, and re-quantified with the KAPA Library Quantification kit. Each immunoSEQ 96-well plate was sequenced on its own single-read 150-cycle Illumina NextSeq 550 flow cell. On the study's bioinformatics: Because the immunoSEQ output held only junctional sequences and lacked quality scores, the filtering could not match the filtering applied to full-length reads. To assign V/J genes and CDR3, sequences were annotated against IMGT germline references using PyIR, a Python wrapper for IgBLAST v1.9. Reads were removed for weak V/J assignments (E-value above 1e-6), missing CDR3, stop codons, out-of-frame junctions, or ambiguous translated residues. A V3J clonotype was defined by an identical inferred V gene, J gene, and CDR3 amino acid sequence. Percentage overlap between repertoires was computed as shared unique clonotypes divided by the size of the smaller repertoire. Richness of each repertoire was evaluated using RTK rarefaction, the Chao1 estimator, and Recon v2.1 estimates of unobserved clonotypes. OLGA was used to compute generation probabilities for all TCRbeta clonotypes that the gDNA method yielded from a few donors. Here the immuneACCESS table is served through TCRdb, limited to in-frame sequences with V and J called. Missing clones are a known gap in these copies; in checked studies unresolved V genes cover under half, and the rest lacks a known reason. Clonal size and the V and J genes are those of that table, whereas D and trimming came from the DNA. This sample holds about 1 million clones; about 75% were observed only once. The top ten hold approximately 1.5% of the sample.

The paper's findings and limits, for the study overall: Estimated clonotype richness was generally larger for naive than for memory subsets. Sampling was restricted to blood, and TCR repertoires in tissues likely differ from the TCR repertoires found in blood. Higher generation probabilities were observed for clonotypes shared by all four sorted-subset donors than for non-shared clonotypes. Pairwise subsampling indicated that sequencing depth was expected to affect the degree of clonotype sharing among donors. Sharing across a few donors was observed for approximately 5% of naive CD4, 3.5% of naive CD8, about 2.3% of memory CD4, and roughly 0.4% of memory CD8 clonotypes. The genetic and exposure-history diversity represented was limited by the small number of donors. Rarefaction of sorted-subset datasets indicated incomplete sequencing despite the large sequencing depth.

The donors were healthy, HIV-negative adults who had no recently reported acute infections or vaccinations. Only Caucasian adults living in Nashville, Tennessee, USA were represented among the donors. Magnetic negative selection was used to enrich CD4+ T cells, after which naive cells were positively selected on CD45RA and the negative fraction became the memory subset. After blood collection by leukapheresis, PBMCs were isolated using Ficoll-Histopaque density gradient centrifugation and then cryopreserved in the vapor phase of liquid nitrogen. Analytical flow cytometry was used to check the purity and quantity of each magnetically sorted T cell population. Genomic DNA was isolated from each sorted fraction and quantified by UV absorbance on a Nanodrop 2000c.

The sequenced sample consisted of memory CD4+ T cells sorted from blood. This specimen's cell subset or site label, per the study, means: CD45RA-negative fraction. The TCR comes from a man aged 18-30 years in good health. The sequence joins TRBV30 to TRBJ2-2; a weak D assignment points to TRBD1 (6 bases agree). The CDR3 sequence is CAWLNGDQGIFTGELFF. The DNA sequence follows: TGTGCCTGGCTTAACGGCGACCAGGGGATCTTCACCGGGGAGCTGTTTTTT. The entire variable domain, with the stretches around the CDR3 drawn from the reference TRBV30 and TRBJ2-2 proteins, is SQTIHQWPATLVQPVGSPLSLECTVEGTSNPNLYWYRQAAGRGLQLLFYSVGIGQISSEVPQNLSASRPQDRQFILSSKKLLLSDSGFYLCAWLNGDQGIFTGELFFGEGSRLTVL.